This is a list of T cell receptor beta chains from one sample in a study of cytomegalovirus exposure and HLA in healthy donors. Only in-frame clones appear in the TCRdb table, and some are missing; sequencing was by immunoSEQ multiplex PCR. The repertoire consists of 35,000 to 45,000 clones, with around 72% occurring once and the leading ten covering less than 4%. Sequencing input: PBMCs. The receptors here all came from a woman aged 25-40 years in good health and CMV-seronegative. Each CDR3 is given with its conserved first and last residue. A D gene is named only where the DNA matches it firmly. Some rows mark clone size as missing; the rest say once, few, many or name a class of expanded clone.

>NA|TRBV20-1|once|TRBJ1-1
TGCAGTCTAGATTCATCGACTGAAGCTTTCTTT
CSLDSSTEAFF
>TRBD1|TRBV6-5|NA|TRBJ2-1
TGTGCCAGCAACCGGGACAGGGACTACAATGAGCAGTTCTTC
CASNRDRDYNEQFF
>TRBD2|TRBV9|NA|TRBJ2-7
TGTGCCAGCAGCGGAATACTAGCGGGGGGGCTCAGTTTC
CASSGILAGGLSF
>NA|TRBV30|NA|TRBJ2-3
TGTGCCTGGAGTCCGGGGGAACCCACAGATACGCAGTATTTT
CAWSPGEPTDTQYF
>NA|TRBV7-2|NA|TRBJ1-6
TGTGCCAGCAGGAGGGACATCTTCGTCAATTCACCCCTCCACTTT
CASRRDIFVNSPLHF
>NA|TRBV30|NA|TRBJ2-6
TGTGCCTGGAGTGCAGGGAAAGTTCGGTCTGGGGCCAACGTCCTGACTTTC
CAWSAGKVRSGANVLTF
>NA|TRBV5-1|NA|TRBJ2-3
TGCGCCAGCAGCCCCCGGGCAGATACGCAGTATTTT
CASSPRADTQYF
>NA|TRBV29-1|NA|TRBJ2-7
TGCAGCGCTGGGGGACTGGGGCTTTACGAGCAGTACTTC
CSAGGLGLYEQYF
>TRBD2|TRBV28|NA|TRBJ2-1
TGTGCCAGCAAGACTAGCGGCGGTGAGCAGTTCTTC
CASKTSGGEQFF
>NA|TRBV29-1|NA|TRBJ1-1
TGCAGCGTTGGGTCAGGGGCGCGAGGTACTGAAGCTTTCTTT
CSVGSGARGTEAFF
>NA|TRBV7-2|NA|TRBJ2-3
TGTGCCAGCAGCTTATTCGGGGGAATTAGCACAGATACGCAGTATTTT
CASSLFGGISTDTQYF
>NA|TRBV6-5|NA|TRBJ1-3
TGTGCCAGCAGCGCGAGAGGAAACACCATATATTTT
CASSARGNTIYF
>NA|TRBV27|NA|TRBJ2-7
TGTGCCAGCAGTTTTTGGGGGGAGCACGAGCAGTACTTC
CASSFWGEHEQYF
>NA|TRBV14|NA|TRBJ2-3
TGTGCCAGCAGCCCCCGGGGTGTGGTGACGCAGTATTTT
CASSPRGVVTQYF
>TRBD1|TRBV2|NA|TRBJ1-4
TGTGCCAGCAGTGGAGGGACAGTCGCAACTAATGAAAAACTGTTTTTT
CASSGGTVATNEKLFF
>NA|TRBV6-4|NA|TRBJ1-6
TGTGCCAGCAGTGCTGGGCCCGACAATTCACCCCTCCACTTT
CASSAGPDNSPLHF
>TRBD2|TRBV7-3|NA|TRBJ2-5
TGTGCCAGCAGCTTAACGACTAGCGGCCACCAGTACTTC
CASSLTTSGHQYF
>NA|TRBV20-1|NA|TRBJ2-5
TGCAGTGCTACCAGAGGGGAGACCCAGTACTTC
CSATRGETQYF
>TRBD1|TRBV7-6|NA|TRBJ2-7
TGTGCCAGCAGCTTAGTAGCGTCAGGGGGCACGGTCGAGCAGTACTTC
CASSLVASGGTVEQYF
>NA|TRBV4-2|NA|TRBJ1-1
TGTGCCAGCAGCCGCGGAACTGAAGCTTTCTTT
CASSRGTEAFF
>TRBD1|TRBV28|NA|TRBJ1-2
TGTGCCAGCAGTTTTTATGCGGACAGGGGGGTCAATGGCTACACCTTC
CASSFYADRGVNGYTF
>TRBD1|TRBV5-5|NA|TRBJ1-5
TGTGCCAGCAGCTTGGGAGCAGGGGGCACATCAGCCCAGCATTTT
CASSLGAGGTSAQHF
>TRBD1|TRBV30|NA|TRBJ1-6
TGTGCCTGGTACCCAACAGGGGGTGGCAATTCACCCCTCCACTTT
CAWYPTGGGNSPLHF
>TRBD2|TRBV5-6|NA|TRBJ2-7
TGTGCCAGCAGCTCGAGGCGAGACTCCCGGGAGGGCCGAGGGCAGTACTTC
CASSSRRDSREGRGQYF
>TRBD1|TRBV5-1|NA|TRBJ2-2
TGCGCCAGCAGGTTACAGGGGCCTAGAAGCGGGGAGCTGTTTTTT
CASRLQGPRSGELFF
>NA|TRBV6-1|many|TRBJ1-4
TGTGCCAGCAGTGAGGCGGAGGGAACTAATGAAAAACTGTTTTTT
CASSEAEGTNEKLFF
>TRBD1|TRBV25-1|NA|TRBJ1-4
TGTGCCAGCAGTGCCCTCGGGACAGGTGATAATGAAAAACTGTTTTTT
CASSALGTGDNEKLFF
>NA|TRBV2|NA|TRBJ2-1
TGTGCCAAAGCAGGGCTAGGCAATGAGCAGTTCTTC
CAKAGLGNEQFF
>TRBD1|TRBV28|NA|TRBJ1-2
TGTGCCAGCACCTCCTCGGACAGGGCTAATGGCTACACCTTC
CASTSSDRANGYTF
>TRBD2|TRBV5-1|NA|TRBJ2-1
TGCGCCAGCAGCCAGAGTGGTAGCGGGAGAAAGAATGAGCAGTTCTTC
CASSQSGSGRKNEQFF
>TRBD1|TRBV6-5|few|TRBJ2-1
TGTGCCAGCTCTCCGGGACAGGGGTACAATGAGCAGTTCTTC
CASSPGQGYNEQFF
>TRBD1|TRBV4-1|NA|TRBJ1-1
TGCGCCAGCAGCCACAACAGGGGCCTACTCCCCCATGGGACTGAAGCTTTCTTT
CASSHNRGLLPHGTEAFF
>NA|TRBV6-1|NA|TRBJ2-7
TGTGCCAGCAGTGACCCAGGAACCTACGAGCAGTACTTC
CASSDPGTYEQYF
>NA|TRBV7-7|NA|TRBJ2-5
TGTGCCAGCAGCCAGGACTCGGAGGAGACCCAGTACTTC
CASSQDSEETQYF
>TRBD2|TRBV28|NA|TRBJ2-3
TGTGCCAGCAGTTCCATTGTACTAGCGGGAGAGAGTTCGACTAGCACAGATACGCAGTATTTT
CASSSIVLAGESSTSTDTQYF
>TRBD2|TRBV4-2|NA|TRBJ2-1
TGTGCCAGCAGCCAAGGAGCGGGAGCTTACAATGAGCAGTTCTTC
CASSQGAGAYNEQFF
>TRBD1|TRBV4-2|NA|TRBJ2-7
TGTGCCAGCAGCCAAGACCACGGGGACAGTCCCTACGAGCAGTACTTC
CASSQDHGDSPYEQYF
>TRBD2|TRBV29-1|NA|TRBJ2-7
TGCAGCGCAGCCGGGACTAGCGGGAGCGAGGGGGAGCAGTACTTC
CSAAGTSGSEGEQYF
>TRBD2|TRBV29-1|NA|TRBJ2-7
TGCAGCGTTGAGGGGGAGGGACTCTACGAGCAGTACTTC
CSVEGEGLYEQYF
>NA|TRBV15|NA|TRBJ1-1
TGTGCCACCAGCAGAGATACGGGGGTGGTCACTGAAGCTTTCTTT
CATSRDTGVVTEAFF
>TRBD1|TRBV19|NA|TRBJ2-6
TGTGCCGTTAGGGGGCTCGGGGCCAACGTCCTGACTTTC
CAVRGLGANVLTF
>NA|TRBV18|NA|TRBJ2-3
TGTGCCAGCTCACCAGGGACTTCCACAGATACGCAGTATTTT
CASSPGTSTDTQYF
>TRBD2|TRBV6-1|few|TRBJ2-2
TGTGCCAGCTCGGGACTAGCGAACACCGGGGAGCTGTTTTTT
CASSGLANTGELFF
>TRBD1|TRBV19|NA|TRBJ2-7
TGTGCCAGTAGCCCCCTGGGGGACAGAGGGATCTACGAGCAGTACTTC
CASSPLGDRGIYEQYF
>NA|TRBV4-2|NA|TRBJ1-5
TGTGCCAGCAGCCAAGATCAGGCAGGGGTGGGCAATCAGCCCCAGCATTTT
CASSQDQAGVGNQPQHF
>TRBD2|TRBV9|NA|TRBJ2-1
TGTGCCAGCAGCCTAGGACTAGCGGGAGGGCCCTCCTACAATGAGCAGTTCTTC
CASSLGLAGGPSYNEQFF
>TRBD1|TRBV6-4|NA|TRBJ2-3
TGTGCCAGCAGCCCTCTGAGGGACAGTGATACGCAGTATTTT
CASSPLRDSDTQYF
>NA|TRBV28|NA|TRBJ1-1
TGTGCCAGCAGCCTCCGAGGTCCGAACACTGAAGCTTTCTTT
CASSLRGPNTEAFF
>TRBD2|TRBV29-1|NA|TRBJ2-1
TGCAGCGTTGAAGGGCTAGCGGGATTCTTCTCCTACAATGAGCAGTTCTTC
CSVEGLAGFFSYNEQFF
>NA|TRBV30|NA|TRBJ2-1
TGTGCCTGGAGACCAGCGACAGGCCAGCCTTTCGATGAGCAGTTCTTC
CAWRPATGQPFDEQFF
>NA|TRBV6-1|NA|TRBJ1-5
TGTGCCAGCAGTGAAGCGGGGGCCGGTCAGCCCCAGCATTTT
CASSEAGAGQPQHF
>NA|TRBV6-4|NA|TRBJ2-5
TGTGCCAGCAGTAAAGGGGACACCAGTGTGGCCCAGTACTTC
CASSKGDTSVAQYF
>NA|TRBV11-2|NA|TRBJ1-2
TGTGCCAGCAGCTTAGACAGGGCCAGCTGCACCTTC
CASSLDRASCTF
>NA|TRBV9|NA|TRBJ2-2
TGTGCCAGCAGCGCGCGCAGAGGGACTTCCCAGCGGAACACCGGGGAGCTGTTTTTT
CASSARRGTSQRNTGELFF